Shown below are 13 T cell receptor beta chains from a single sample sequenced in a study of OX40 agonist ivuxolimab in advanced cancers. The data were produced by immunoSEQ multiplex PCR, yet TCRdb's version contains in-frame clones alone and is incomplete. Of about 81,000 clones detected, around nine tenths appear once; the ten largest clones hold approximately 0.47%. Sequenced here: CD4+ or CD8+ T cells sorted from blood, sampled in a trial of the OX40 agonist ivuxolimab. The receptors come from an adult with an advanced solid tumor such as melanoma, head and neck, liver or kidney cancer.

This sequence joins TRBV29-1 and TRBJ2-5, with 12 positions matching TRBD2. V shed 4 bases, J shed 3 bases, and the junction held 3 bases outside the gene matches. The CDR3 is 14 residues long. Per the germline V gene, CDR1 is SQVTM and CDR2 is ANQGSEA. CDR3 protein: CSVVLAGGEETQYF. In nucleotides, the CDR3 is TGCAGCGTTGTTCTAGCGGGGGGGGAAGAGACCCAGTACTTC.

The chain has TRBV28 and TRBJ2-7; maybe TRBD2 (5 bases). The ends were cut back, 6 bases at V and 5 bases at J, with 14 bases in the middle. Germline V gene lookup returns CDR1 MDHEN and CDR2 SYDVKM. The CDR3 has 13 amino acids. CDR3 residues: CASRSTRVHEQYF. The DNA of the CDR3 is TGTGCCAGCAGATCTACTAGAGTCCACGAGCAGTACTTC.

V usage is TRBV14 and J usage is TRBJ2-1; D may correspond to TRBD1 or TRBD2 (6 bases each). V dropped 4 bases and J dropped 9 bases, with 19 bases sitting between them. The germline gives CDR1 SGHDN, CDR2 FVKESK. This CDR3 is 15 amino acids long. For the CDR3, the DNA is TGTGCCAGCAGCCCGCCCAGGGGAGGTGTGGGTGAGCAGTTCTTC. It is translated as CASSPPRGGVGEQFF.

V is TRBV18 and J is TRBJ1-2; D is undetermined. From germline, CDR1 is KGHSH and CDR2 LQKENI. Trimming shortened V by 1 base and J by 2 bases, and 14 bases separated the two germline ends. This CDR3 region has 16 residues. The CDR3 DNA reads as TGTGCCAGCTCACCACAGTCCGGGCCCGGAAACTATGGCTACACCTTC. It translates to CASSPQSGPGNYGYTF.

The J gene is TRBJ1-1, the V gene TRBV7-9; D is perhaps TRBD1 (6 bases). The CDR3 sequence is 15 residues long. Germline values: CDR1 SEHNR, CDR2 FQNEAQ (reference sequence). The ends were cut back, 5 bases at V and 1 base at J, with 14 bases in the middle. In nucleotides, the CDR3 is TGTGCCAGCAGCGCCATCGGGACACCGAACACTGAAGCTTTCTTT. This codes for CASSAIGTPNTEAFF. The whole variable domain, filled in from reference TRBV7-9 and TRBJ1-1, reads DTGVSQNPRHKITKRGQNVTFRCDPISEHNRLYWYRQTLGQGPEFLTYFQNEAQLEKSRLLSDRFSAERPKGSFSTLEIQRTEQGDSAMYLCASSAIGTPNTEAFFGQGTRLTVV.

The chain combines TRBV10-1 with TRBJ2-3; D is perhaps TRBD2 (6 bases). This CDR3 is 17 amino acids long. Between the trimmed V and J ends, which lost 3 bases and 0 bases, there was a span of 16 bases. CDR1 is WNHNN, CDR2 SYGVQD, per germline (reference sequence). The CDR3 region is CASSDRGEYTSTDTQYF. In nucleotides, the CDR3 is TGCGCCAGCAGTGACCGCGGGGAATACACAAGCACAGATACGCAGTATTTT.

This clone has only one observation. This chain links TRBV2 with TRBJ1-5; 9 bases are a match to TRBD1. This CDR3 region has 16 residues. Per germline, CDR1 SNHLY and CDR2 FYNNEI. Unmatched junction bases numbered 13, after V lost 11 bases and J lost 2 bases. In DNA form, the CDR3 reads TGTGCCTCCTCCCGGGAGACAGGGGGAGGCAATCAGCCCCAGCATTTT. It yields the protein CASSRETGGGNQPQHF.

The chain uses TRBV6-5 and TRBJ2-1; TRBD1 or TRBD2 may be the D gene (5 bases each). V lost 0 bases, J lost 12 bases, and 12 bases lay in between. In germline, CDR1 is MNHEY, CDR2 SVGAGI. CDR3 length equals 13 residues. The CDR3 region is CASSYSGTRGQFF. In DNA, the CDR3 is TGTGCCAGCAGTTACTCGGGGACCCGGGGGCAGTTCTTC.

A single count supports this clone. The rearrangement links TRBV29-1 to TRBJ2-7; D assignment may be TRBD1 or TRBD2 (5 bases each). The V and J ends lost 4 bases and 3 bases respectively, with 13 bases between them. Germline values: CDR1 SQVTM, CDR2 ANQGSEA. CDR3 length: 13 residues. The CDR3 loop is CSVAREFVYEQYF. The DNA for the CDR3 is TGCAGCGTTGCCAGGGAGTTTGTCTACGAGCAGTACTTC.

The chain has TRBV9 and TRBJ2-1; perhaps TRBD2 as D (6 bases). Germline V gene lookup returns CDR1 SGDLS and CDR2 YYNGEE. CDR3 length: 18 amino acids. V lost 0 bases to trimming and J lost 6 bases, with 22 bases between them. For the CDR3, the DNA is TGTGCCAGCAGCGTAGTCGGAGGGGCCGGTTCGGGACGCAATGAGCAGTTCTTC. It is translated as CASSVVGGAGSGRNEQFF.

For the CDR3, the DNA is TGTGCCAGCTCCCCCTCCTTCGGAAACACCATATATTTT. As protein: CASSPSFGNTIYF. The chain couples TRBV18 to TRBJ1-3; D remains ambiguous. Germline CDR1 and CDR2: KGHSH and LQKENI. The ends were cut back, 6 bases at V and 4 bases at J, with 10 bases in the middle. CDR3 length equals 13 residues. Full variable domain (remainder filled in from reference TRBV18 and TRBJ1-3): NAGVMQNPRHLVRRRGQEARLRCSPMKGHSHVYWYRQLPEEGLKFMVYLQKENIIDESGMPKERFSAEFPKEGPSILRIQQVVRGDSAAYFCASSPSFGNTIYFGEGSWLTVV.

CDR3 amino acids: CATSRDPGVTYEQYF. The CDR3 DNA reads as TGTGCCACCAGCAGAGATCCAGGGGTGACCTACGAGCAGTACTTC. This chain uses TRBV15 with TRBJ2-7; D may be TRBD1 (6 bases). Per the germline V gene, CDR1 is LNHNV and CDR2 is YYDKDF (reference sequence). The CDR3 loop spans 15 amino acids. V was pared by 0 bases and J by 2 bases, with 11 bases between.

The V and J genes are TRBV10-3 and TRBJ1-3; a weak D match, TRBD1 (5 bases). The ends were cut back, 6 bases at V and 3 bases at J, with 15 bases in the middle. CDR1 is ENHRY and CDR2 is SYGVKD in the germline V gene. The CDR3 is made up of 15 amino acids. CDR3: CAIRTDTLGGNTIYF. In DNA, the CDR3 is TGTGCCATCAGGACGGACACTCTAGGTGGAAACACCATATATTTT.